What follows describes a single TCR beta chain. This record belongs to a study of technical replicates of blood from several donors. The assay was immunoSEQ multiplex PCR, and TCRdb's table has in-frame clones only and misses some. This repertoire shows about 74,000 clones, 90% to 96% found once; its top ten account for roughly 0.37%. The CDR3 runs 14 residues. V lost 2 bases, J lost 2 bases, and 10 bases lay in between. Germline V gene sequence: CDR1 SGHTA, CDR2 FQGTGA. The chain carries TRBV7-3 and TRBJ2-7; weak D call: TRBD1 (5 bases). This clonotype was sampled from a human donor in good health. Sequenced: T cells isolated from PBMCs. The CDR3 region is CASSLAGATYEQYF. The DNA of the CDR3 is TGTGCCAGCAGCTTAGCTGGGGCCACCTACGAGCAGTACTTC. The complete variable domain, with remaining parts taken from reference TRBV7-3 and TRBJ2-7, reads GAGVSQTPSNKVTEKGKYVELRCDPISGHTALYWYRQSLGQGPEFLIYFQGTGAADDSGLPNDRFFAVRPEGSVSTLKIQRTERGDSAVYLCASSLAGATYEQYFGPGTRLTVT.